This is a list of T cell receptor beta chains from one sample in a study of cytomegalovirus exposure and HLA in healthy donors. Clones were read by immunoSEQ multiplex PCR, and TCRdb kept only the in-frame ones, dropping some. The sample shows about 270,000 clones, more than 80% of them seen only once. Sequencing input: PBMCs. The receptor set was obtained from a man in his forties in good health and CMV-seropositive. Both conserved end residues are part of each CDR3. Each record gives: CDR3 DNA, CDR3 protein, V gene, clone size, D gene, J gene. A D gene is named only where the DNA matches it firmly. Size values are once, few and many counts, or a class for expanded clones, and some rows have none.

TGTGCCACCAGTCCTGGGATGGGACAGGGGGTCTACGAGCAGTACTTC	CATSPGMGQGVYEQYF	TRBV15	.	TRBD1	TRBJ2-7
TGCGCCAGCAGCTGGGGAGCGGGAGGGTCGAATGAGCAGTTCTTC	CASSWGAGGSNEQFF	TRBV5-1	.	TRBD2	TRBJ2-1
TGTGCCAGCAGCGTAGGTGGGGCTTGGAGGGAGAGTGAAGAGACCCAGTACTTC	CASSVGGAWRESEETQYF	TRBV9	.	.	TRBJ2-5
TGTGCCAGCAGTTACTCCCGACAGGGACGAAACACCATATATTTT	CASSYSRQGRNTIYF	TRBV6-6	.	TRBD1	TRBJ1-3
TGCGCCAGTCAACTGGGACAGGGACCGACCTATGGCTACACCTTC	CASQLGQGPTYGYTF	TRBV5-1	.	TRBD1	TRBJ1-2
TGTGCCACATCCGGGACTAGCGGGAGCACAGATACGCAGTATTTT	CATSGTSGSTDTQYF	TRBV27	once	TRBD2	TRBJ2-3
TGTGCCAGCAGCCAGGCCGGGACTAGCGGGAGGTCCTCCTACGAGCAGTACTTC	CASSQAGTSGRSSYEQYF	TRBV4-2	.	TRBD2	TRBJ2-7
TGTGCCAGCAGCCGAGGGACTAGCGGGAGGGAGACCCAGTACTTC	CASSRGTSGRETQYF	TRBV6-5	few	TRBD2	TRBJ2-5
TGTGCCAGCAGTGAAGCGGGGACAACCTATGGCTACACCTTC	CASSEAGTTYGYTF	TRBV6-1	.	.	TRBJ1-2
TGCGCCAGCAGCCCGGGACAGGGGGACGAGCAGTACTTC	CASSPGQGDEQYF	TRBV4-3	.	TRBD1	TRBJ2-7
TGTGCCAGCAGCCAGGACAGGGGGTTTTACAATGAGCAGTTCTTC	CASSQDRGFYNEQFF	TRBV7-9	once	TRBD1	TRBJ2-1
TGTGCCAGCAGCTTCCTTGGGGGCACTAATGAAAAACTGTTTTTT	CASSFLGGTNEKLFF	TRBV5-5	few	.	TRBJ1-4
TGTGCCAGCAGCCTCCGGACAGGCGACTATGGCTACACCTTC	CASSLRTGDYGYTF	TRBV6-6	.	TRBD1	TRBJ1-2
TGTGCCAGCAGCTTACCAGGGTGGAATCAGCCCCAGCATTTT	CASSLPGWNQPQHF	TRBV7-2	.	.	TRBJ1-5
TGCGCCAGCAGCCAAGATAGGAACACTGAAGCTTTCTTT	CASSQDRNTEAFF	TRBV4-1	.	.	TRBJ1-1
TGTGCCAGCAGTGTTGGTAGCGGGAGGACCGGGGAGCTGTTTTTT	CASSVGSGRTGELFF	TRBV6-1	.	TRBD2	TRBJ2-2
TGCGCCAGCAGCTTGAGGGACAGGGCGGAAGGCTACACCTTC	CASSLRDRAEGYTF	TRBV5-1	.	TRBD1	TRBJ1-2
TGTGCCATCAGTGAGTCGGCGCGGCTCCACTTC	CAISESARLHF	TRBV10-3	.	.	TRBJ2-7
TGTGCCAGCAGTGAAGGGGGCGAAGGCCACACCTTC	CASSEGGEGHTF	TRBV6-5	.	TRBD1	TRBJ1-2
TGTGCCAGTAGTATTCGCGGTATGAACACTGAAGCTTTCTTT	CASSIRGMNTEAFF	TRBV19	.	.	TRBJ1-1
TGTGCCAGCAGCTTAGAGCTAGCGGGGGGCACAGATACGCAGTATTTT	CASSLELAGGTDTQYF	TRBV7-6	.	TRBD2	TRBJ2-3
TGTGCCAGCAGCGATCGGGGTGGACAGGGAAGTAGCTATGGCTACACCTTC	CASSDRGGQGSSYGYTF	TRBV7-2	.	TRBD1	TRBJ1-2
TGTGCCAGCAGCTCGCCGGGACTAGCGGAGGGGGGCACAGATACGCAGTATTTT	CASSSPGLAEGGTDTQYF	TRBV11-3	.	TRBD2	TRBJ2-3
TGTGCCAGCAGCCAAGCAGGTGGGGGGGCCAAAAACATTCAGTACTTC	CASSQAGGGAKNIQYF	TRBV4-2	.	.	TRBJ2-4
TGTGCCACCAGCAGAGCGGTCCCAGAGACCCAGTACTTC	CATSRAVPETQYF	TRBV15	once	.	TRBJ2-5
TGTGCCAGCAACTTGGGAGCACTCACCGGGGAGCTGTTTTTT	CASNLGALTGELFF	TRBV7-6	.	.	TRBJ2-2
TGCGCCAGCAGCTCCGGGGGACTACAAAACACCGGGGAGCTGTTTTTT	CASSSGGLQNTGELFF	TRBV5-1	.	TRBD2	TRBJ2-2
TGTGCCATCAGTGAAAACCGGCGGGAGGTAGTCTCTATAGCTTTCTTT	CAISENRREVVSIAFF	TRBV10-3	many	.	TRBJ1-1
TGTGCCAGCAGCTCAGGCAGGGGGCGGTATGGCTACACCTTC	CASSSGRGRYGYTF	TRBV13	.	TRBD1	TRBJ1-2
TGTGCCAGCAGCCCCGTCCCGGGGGGAGGCAGCACTGAAGCTTTCTTT	CASSPVPGGGSTEAFF	TRBV13	.	.	TRBJ1-1
TGTGCCAGCCTAGATGGCTCTGGGGCCAACGTCCTGACTTTC	CASLDGSGANVLTF	TRBV19	.	.	TRBJ2-6
TGCAGCGTTGAACTGCAGGGGGCTAATTTCGGCGAGCAGTACTTC	CSVELQGANFGEQYF	TRBV29-1	.	TRBD1	TRBJ2-7
TGTGCCAGCAGCTATCAGGGGGCTAACACTGAAGCTTTCTTT	CASSYQGANTEAFF	TRBV7-9	.	TRBD1	TRBJ1-1
TGCGCCAGCAGCCAAGAGACAGCGAGCTCCTACGAGCAGTACTTC	CASSQETASSYEQYF	TRBV4-1	.	.	TRBJ2-7
TGCGCCAGCAGCCGCTCGGGACTAGCAAGGTACGAGCAGTACTTC	CASSRSGLARYEQYF	TRBV4-1	.	TRBD2	TRBJ2-7
TGTGCCAGCAGCCCTGTCCTCTCAAATGGACTAGCGGGCTACGAGCAGTACTTC	CASSPVLSNGLAGYEQYF	TRBV11-2	.	TRBD2	TRBJ2-7
TGTGCCAGCAGTTTGTTCCCATACGTCAATAGCGGGAGGGCCTCAAGGACCGGGGAGCTGTTTTTT	CASSLFPYVNSGRASRTGELFF	TRBV28	.	TRBD2	TRBJ2-2
TGTGCCAGCTCACCAGGGACAGGGGCGACTGAAGCTTTCTTT	CASSPGTGATEAFF	TRBV18	.	TRBD1	TRBJ1-1
TGTGCCAGCAGTTACGGGGGAGGGACAGGTAGACCCGAGCAGTACTTC	CASSYGGGTGRPEQYF	TRBV6-5	.	.	TRBJ2-7
TGCGCCAGCAGCTTGGGGGGACTAGCGGTAGGGGGTGAGCAGTTCTTC	CASSLGGLAVGGEQFF	TRBV5-1	few	TRBD2	TRBJ2-1
TGTGCCAGCAGTTTATCGATTCACAGGGCGCAGCCCCAGCATTTT	CASSLSIHRAQPQHF	TRBV27	.	.	TRBJ1-5
TGTGCCAGCCGCCGGCGGAATAACTATGGCTACACCTTC	CASRRRNNYGYTF	TRBV27	.	.	TRBJ1-2